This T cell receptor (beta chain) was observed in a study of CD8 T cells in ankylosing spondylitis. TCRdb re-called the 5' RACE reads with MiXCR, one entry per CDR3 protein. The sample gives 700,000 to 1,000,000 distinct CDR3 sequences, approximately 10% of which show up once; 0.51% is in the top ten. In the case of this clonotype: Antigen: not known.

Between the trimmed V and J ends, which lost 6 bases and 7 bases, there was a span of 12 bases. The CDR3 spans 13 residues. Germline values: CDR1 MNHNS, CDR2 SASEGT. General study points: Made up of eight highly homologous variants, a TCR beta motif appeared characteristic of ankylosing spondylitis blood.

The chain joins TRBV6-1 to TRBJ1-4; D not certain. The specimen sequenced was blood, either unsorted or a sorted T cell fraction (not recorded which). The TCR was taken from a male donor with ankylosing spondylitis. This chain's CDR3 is CASSRRVGEKLFF. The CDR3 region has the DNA TGTGCCAGCAGCCGAAGGGTGGGTGAAAAACTGTTTTTT.